The rows below give T cell receptor beta chains drawn from one sample of a study of neoadjuvant anti-PD-1 for oral cavity cancer. The table came from immunoSEQ multiplex PCR; TCRdb's copy has only in-frame clones and leaves some out. The sample has 40,000 or so clones; 30% to 40% are singletons. The sequencing used tumor tissue, collected after nivolumab (anti-PD-1) treatment. The receptors stem from a person aged 40 to 85 with oral cavity squamous cell carcinoma. Each CDR3 is given with its conserved first and last residue. The D gene is left open where the match is weak. Size is omitted from some rows. Given values are once, few, many or a class for expanded clones.

size,V,J,D,DNA,CDR3
.,TRBV11-3,TRBJ2-1,TRBD2,TGTGCCAGCAGCCTAGCGGGGGGTACTTACAATGAGCAGTTCTTC,CASSLAGGTYNEQFF
.,TRBV9,TRBJ2-3,TRBD2,TGTGCCAGCAGCCCGCTGACTAGCGGGGCAGATACGCAGTATTTT,CASSPLTSGADTQYF
.,TRBV5-4,TRBJ2-3,.,TGTGCCAGCAGCTGGTCCCTCCGGGGCGGCACAGATACGCAGTATTTT,CASSWSLRGGTDTQYF
.,TRBV10-3,TRBJ1-1,.,TGTGCCATCACCCCCTACCCCACGAACACTGAAGCTTTCTTT,CAITPYPTNTEAFF
few,TRBV18,TRBJ1-1,.,TGTGCCAGCTCACCCAGTCCTATCACTGAAGCTTTCTTT,CASSPSPITEAFF
.,TRBV15,TRBJ1-5,.,TGTGCCACCAGCAGAGATGGGTGGGGTATCAATCAGCCCCAGCATTTT,CATSRDGWGINQPQHF
few,TRBV6-1,TRBJ1-2,TRBD1,TGTGCCAGCAGTCCAGGACAGGGGGCTCTCTATGGCTACACCTTC,CASSPGQGALYGYTF
.,TRBV6-1,TRBJ2-5,TRBD1,TGTGCCAGCAGTACGGCAGGGGGAGTGGAGACCCAGTACTTC,CASSTAGGVETQYF
few,TRBV21-1,TRBJ2-1,.,TGTGCCAGCCTGAGGAGGGGTGACTTCTTC,CASLRRGDFF
few,TRBV7-9,TRBJ1-2,TRBD1,TGTGCCAGCAGCTTAGGCCGGGACAGGTCTGGCTACACCTTC,CASSLGRDRSGYTF
.,TRBV27,TRBJ1-1,.,TGTGCCAGCAGTTTATCCTCCGCGGGGTCCACTGAAGCTTTCTTT,CASSLSSAGSTEAFF
few,TRBV5-4,TRBJ2-5,.,TGTGCCAGCAGCTTGAGCCAAGAGACCCAGTACTTC,CASSLSQETQYF
.,TRBV5-1,TRBJ2-3,.,TGCGCCAGCAGAGCGGGACAAGGAGATACGCAGTATTTT,CASRAGQGDTQYF
.,TRBV5-4,TRBJ2-2,TRBD2,TGTGCCAGCAGCACGGGACTAGATCGTGCCGGGGAGCTGTTTTTT,CASSTGLDRAGELFF
few,TRBV30,TRBJ1-3,.,TGTGCCTGGGTCTCGGGCGCTGGAAACACCATATATTTT,CAWVSGAGNTIYF
.,TRBV19,TRBJ2-7,.,TGTGCCAGTAGTGCAACTATGCGGAACTCCTACGAGCAGTACTTC,CASSATMRNSYEQYF
.,TRBV5-4,TRBJ2-7,.,TGTGCCAGCAGCTGGGGGGACGGACGTTACTACGAGCAGTACTTC,CASSWGDGRYYEQYF
.,TRBV29-1,TRBJ1-2,.,TGCAGCGTTGAAGGAGATAACTATGGCTACACCTTC,CSVEGDNYGYTF
once,TRBV7-8,TRBJ2-1,.,TGTGCCAGCACCCGGCGCAGGGACTATGAGCAGTTCTTC,CASTRRRDYEQFF
few,TRBV9,TRBJ2-7,TRBD2,TGTGCCAGCAGCGTAGAAGTTAGCGGGCTCGACGAGCAGTACTTC,CASSVEVSGLDEQYF
many,TRBV11-2,TRBJ2-7,TRBD2,TGTGCCAGCAGCTTAGCCGGTAGCGGGGCCTACGAGCAGTACTTC,CASSLAGSGAYEQYF
many,TRBV30,TRBJ2-3,TRBD2,TGTGCCTGGAGTGTACCGGCGGGGGGCACAGATACGCAGTATTTT,CAWSVPAGGTDTQYF
few,TRBV6-1,TRBJ2-6,.,TGTGCCAGCAGTGGGACCAGCTCTGGGGCCAACGTCCTGACTTTC,CASSGTSSGANVLTF
few,TRBV18,TRBJ2-4,.,TGTGCCAGCTCACCGGGCCTTTTAGCCAAAAACATTCAGTACTTC,CASSPGLLAKNIQYF
.,TRBV18,TRBJ1-1,.,TGTGCCAGCTCACCACGCAGCGGCGGCAGGCAAACCACTGAAGCTTTCTTT,CASSPRSGGRQTTEAFF
many,TRBV30,TRBJ1-1,.,TGTGCCTGGAGTGTCGGGGGGCCGGTGAACACTGAAGCTTTCTTT,CAWSVGGPVNTEAFF
few,TRBV19,TRBJ1-2,.,TGTGCCAGTAGCCGCTTGGGGGCACAACACTATGGCTACACCTTC,CASSRLGAQHYGYTF
.,TRBV6-5,TRBJ2-1,TRBD2,TGTGCCAGCAGTCCTGGGACTAGCGGGGGCAATGAGCAGTTCTTC,CASSPGTSGGNEQFF
.,TRBV18,TRBJ1-2,.,TGTGCCAGCTCCTCGGGGCAGGGATATGGCTACACCTTC,CASSSGQGYGYTF
once,TRBV18,TRBJ2-1,.,TGTGCCAGCTCACCCCTCTTGAAGGTTGACAATGAGCAGTTCTTC,CASSPLLKVDNEQFF
.,TRBV25-1,TRBJ1-5,.,TGTGCCAGCAGTGGGGCAGGTTTCAATCAGCCCCAGCATTTT,CASSGAGFNQPQHF
few,TRBV7-9,TRBJ1-2,.,TGTGCCAGCAGCTTACAGGGGCCCTATGGCTACACCTTC,CASSLQGPYGYTF
few,TRBV29-1,TRBJ2-3,.,TGCAGCGGCGATTACGCTGATAGCACAGATACGCAGTATTTT,CSGDYADSTDTQYF
.,TRBV2,TRBJ2-2,TRBD1,TGTGCCAGCAGTGATGGGACAGGGGTCACCGGGGAGCTGTTTTTT,CASSDGTGVTGELFF
many,TRBV6-1,TRBJ2-2,TRBD1,TGTGCCAGCAGTGGTCGGACAGGGGGCTTTTTGAAGTCCGGGGAGCTGTTTTTT,CASSGRTGGFLKSGELFF
few,TRBV28,TRBJ1-1,TRBD1,TGTGCCACCAAATTCCGGGACAGGGTTGGTGAAGCTTTCTTT,CATKFRDRVGEAFF
many,TRBV11-2,TRBJ1-1,.,TGTGCCAGCAGCTTACCGGGGAACACTGAAGCTTTCTTT,CASSLPGNTEAFF
.,TRBV30,TRBJ1-1,.,TGTGCCTGGATCCCCAGAGAAGCTTTCTTT,CAWIPREAFF
few,TRBV15,TRBJ1-1,.,TGTGCCACCAGCAGAGATCGGGTAGGGCCTACTGAAGCTTTCTTT,CATSRDRVGPTEAFF
.,TRBV28,TRBJ2-7,.,TGTGCCAGCAGTTCGACGACCGTGGAGCAGTACTTC,CASSSTTVEQYF
many,TRBV28,TRBJ2-7,TRBD1,TGTGCCAGCAGTTTTGCCGGGACAGGCTTCTACGAGCAGTACTTC,CASSFAGTGFYEQYF
few,TRBV30,TRBJ2-1,TRBD2,TGTGCCTGGAGTTACACCGGGAGGAATGAGCAGTTCTTC,CAWSYTGRNEQFF
few,TRBV7-9,TRBJ2-7,.,TGTGCCAGCAGCTTACCCCGGGGGATAGGGCCAACCTACGAGCAGTACTTC,CASSLPRGIGPTYEQYF
.,TRBV27,TRBJ1-1,.,TGTGCCAGCAGTTTACGACAGTACACTGAAGCTTTCTTT,CASSLRQYTEAFF